This TCR beta chain was captured by sequencing in a study of beta chain features in type 1 diabetes. Background on the study: Sorted cell examination encompassed approximately 110 million cells across all samples.

Germline V CDR1 and CDR2: MGHDK, SYGVNS. CDR3 length equals 13 residues. Trimming cost V 7 bases and J 11 bases; bases outside gene matches: 14. The single heparinised draw taken from each donor contained roughly 100 mL of blood on average. This clone was detected a few times. Of the isolated RNA, all was reverse transcribed, and so the sequenced material was expressed TCRB transcripts. Assay used: immunoSEQ multiplex PCR; TCRdb lists only in-frame clones, some missing. The table has 250,000 to 350,000 clones, around 15% seen once. What was sequenced was central memory CD4+ T cells from blood. The receptor comes from a man aged 30-40 years in good health. The chain is built from TRBV25-1 and TRBJ2-7; 7 nucleotides match TRBD1. CDR3 sequence (DNA): TGTGCCAGCAAACTCCAAGGGCAGGGGGTAAAGTACGTC. It specifies CASKLQGQGVKYV.